The clone carrying this TCR beta chain has ten or more counts. These data are taken from a study of T cells in Graves' hyperthyroidism and ophthalmopathy. Amplified regions were TCR beta CDR3 sequences from RNA transcripts. The HTBI set primed first-round TCR CDR3 RT-PCR. TCRdb passed the multiplex PCR reads through MiXCR, listing each CDR3 protein once. The sample carries approximately 600,000 distinct CDR3 sequences, around 15% recorded once. CDR1 and CDR2 (germline): MDHEN, SYDVKM. The CDR3 extends over 18 amino acids. Trimming took off 5 bases at V and 7 bases at J, with 29 bases between the two ends.

The sample was blood. This chain connects TRBV28 to TRBJ2-5; the D gene could be TRBD1 or TRBD2 (5 bases each). This TCR was sampled from a woman aged 40 to 50 with Graves' ophthalmopathy. The CDR3 is CASSLSLLGERRHVTQYF. The CDR3 bases are TGTGCCAGCAGTCTTAGCTTGTTGGGGGAGCGCCGCCACGTGACCCAGTACTTC.